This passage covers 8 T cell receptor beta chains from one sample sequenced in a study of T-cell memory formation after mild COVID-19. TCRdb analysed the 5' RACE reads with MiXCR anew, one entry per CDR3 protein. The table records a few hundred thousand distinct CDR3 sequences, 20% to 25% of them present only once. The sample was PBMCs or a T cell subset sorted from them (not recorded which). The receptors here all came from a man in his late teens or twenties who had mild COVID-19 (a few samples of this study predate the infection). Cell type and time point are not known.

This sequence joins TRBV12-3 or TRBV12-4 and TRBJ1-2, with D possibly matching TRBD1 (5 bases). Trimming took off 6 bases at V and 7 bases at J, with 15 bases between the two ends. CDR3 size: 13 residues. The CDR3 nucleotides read TGTGCCAGCAGCCATCGGGGGGTATCTGGCTACACCTTC. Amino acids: CASSHRGVSGYTF.

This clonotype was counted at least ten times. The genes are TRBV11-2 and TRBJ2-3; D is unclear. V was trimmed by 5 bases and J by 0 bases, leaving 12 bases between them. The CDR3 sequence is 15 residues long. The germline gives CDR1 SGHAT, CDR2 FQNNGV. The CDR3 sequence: CASSPTPLSTDTQYF. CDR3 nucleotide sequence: TGTGCCAGCAGCCCGACACCTCTAAGCACAGATACGCAGTATTTT.

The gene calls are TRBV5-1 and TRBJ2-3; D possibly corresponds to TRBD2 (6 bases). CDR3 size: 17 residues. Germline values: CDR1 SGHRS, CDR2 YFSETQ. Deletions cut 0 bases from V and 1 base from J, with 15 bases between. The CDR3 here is CASSLGSGGAGTDTQYF. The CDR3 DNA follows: TGCGCCAGCAGCTTGGGTAGCGGAGGGGCGGGCACAGATACGCAGTATTTT.

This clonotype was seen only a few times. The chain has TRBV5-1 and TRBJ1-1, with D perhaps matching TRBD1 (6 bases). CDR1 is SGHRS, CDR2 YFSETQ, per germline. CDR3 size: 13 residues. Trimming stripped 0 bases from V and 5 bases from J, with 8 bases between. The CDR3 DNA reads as TGCGCCAGCAGCTTGGGGACAGAGACTGAAGCTTTCTTT. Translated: CASSLGTETEAFF.

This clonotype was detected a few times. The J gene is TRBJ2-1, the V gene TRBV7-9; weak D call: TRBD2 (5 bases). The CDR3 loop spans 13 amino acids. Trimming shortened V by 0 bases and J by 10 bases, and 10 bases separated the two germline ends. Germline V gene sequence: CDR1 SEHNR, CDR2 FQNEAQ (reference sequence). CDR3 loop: CASSLAMRAEQFF. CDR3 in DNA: TGTGCCAGCAGCTTAGCGATGCGGGCGGAGCAGTTCTTC.

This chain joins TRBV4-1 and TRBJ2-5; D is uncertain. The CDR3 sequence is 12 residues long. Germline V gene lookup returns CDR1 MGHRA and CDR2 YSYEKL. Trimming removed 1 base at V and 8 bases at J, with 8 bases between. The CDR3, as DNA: TGCGCCAGCAGCCAAGGGGCTTCCACCCAGTACTTC. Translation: CASSQGASTQYF.

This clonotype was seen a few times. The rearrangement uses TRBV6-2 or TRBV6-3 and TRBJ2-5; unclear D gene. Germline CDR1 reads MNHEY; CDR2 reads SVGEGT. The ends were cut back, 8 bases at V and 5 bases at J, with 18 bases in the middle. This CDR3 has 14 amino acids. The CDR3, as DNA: TGTGCCAGCTACGGAGCTGGGTCCGGCGAGACCCAGTACTTC. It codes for CASYGAGSGETQYF.

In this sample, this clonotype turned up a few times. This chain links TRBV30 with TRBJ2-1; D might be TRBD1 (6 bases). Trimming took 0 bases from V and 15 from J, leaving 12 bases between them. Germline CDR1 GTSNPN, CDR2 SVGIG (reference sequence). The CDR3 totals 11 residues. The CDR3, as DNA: TGTGCCTGGAGTGTACAGGGTCGGCCGTTCTTC. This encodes CAWSVQGRPFF. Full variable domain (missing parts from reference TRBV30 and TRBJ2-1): SQTIHQWPATLVQPVGSPLSLECTVEGTSNPNLYWYRQAAGRGLQLLFYSVGIGQISSEVPQNLSASRPQDRQFILSSKKLLLSDSGFYLCAWSVQGRPFFGPGTRLTVL.